The 21 T cell receptor beta chains below come from one sample, sequenced in a study of regulatory T cells in long-lasting Graves disease. Time point specified: newly diagnosed GD, antithyroid drugs for less than 3 months. There was RNA extracted from PBMCs, and the TCR library was made from it. Investigators prepared the TCR beta libraries by applying iRepertoire HTBI primers and Arm-PCR of CDR3 regions. TCRdb independently ran MiXCR on the multiplex PCR reads; one entry per CDR3 protein. The sample includes 250,000 to 300,000 distinct CDR3 sequences, around 19% of them seen just once. The data also belong to a second study, concerning T cells in Graves' hyperthyroidism and ophthalmopathy.

The specimen comprised peripheral blood mononuclear cells (PBMCs), sampled at new diagnosis, from a patient treated with antithyroid drugs. The source is a woman under 40 with Graves disease.

There are many counts of this clonotype. This chain uses TRBV20-1 with TRBJ1-2; D is undetermined. This CDR3 region has 17 residues. Germline values: CDR1 DFQATT, CDR2 SNEGSKA (reference sequence). The germline V and J ends were trimmed by 2 bases and 4 bases, with 23 bases remaining between them. CDR3 region: CSARTRPGSGSLYGYTF. DNA of the CDR3: TGCAGTGCTAGAACCCGTCCGGGGTCCGGATCCCTCTATGGCTACACCTTC.

This clonotype has ten or more counts. The chain carries TRBV7-2 and TRBJ1-2; D perhaps matches TRBD1 (6 bases). V lost 5 bases and J 3 bases, leaving 25 bases between the germline ends. Germline V gene lookup returns CDR1 SGHTA and CDR2 FQGNSA. There are 18 residues in the CDR3. The CDR3 spells CASSKVGGWEFSYYGYTF. The CDR3 nucleotides read TGTGCCAGCAGCAAAGTGGGGGGCTGGGAGTTCTCTTACTATGGCTACACCTTC.

This clonotype was detected many times. This sequence joins TRBV29-1 and TRBJ2-1, with D unclear. Deletions cut 6 bases from V and 4 bases from J, with 7 bases between. Looked up from germline, CDR1 is SQVTM and CDR2 is ANQGSEA. The CDR3 consists of 11 residues. The CDR3: CSVTQYNEQFF. CDR3 nucleotides: TGCAGCGTGACTCAATACAATGAGCAGTTCTTC.

V is TRBV20-1 and J is TRBJ2-3, with 8 bases matching TRBD1. The CDR3 sequence is 15 residues long. CDR1 and CDR2 (germline): DFQATT, SNEGSKA (reference sequence). Trimming at V came to 0 bases and at J to 3 bases, leaving 5 bases not matched to a gene. The CDR3 protein is CSARDLDRVTDTQYF. In DNA form, the CDR3 reads TGCAGTGCTAGAGATTTGGACAGGGTAACAGATACGCAGTATTTT.

This clonotype came up many times. The chain links TRBV3-1 to TRBJ2-7, with D unclear. CDR1 is LGHDT, CDR2 YNNKEL, per germline (reference sequence). CDR3 length equals 15 residues. The V and J ends lost 4 bases and 4 bases respectively, with 17 bases between them. CDR3 DNA: TGTGCCAGCAGCCCCGCGGCGACGGCCATTTACGAGCAGTACTTC. It specifies CASSPAATAIYEQYF.

This clonotype appeared many times. A junction boundary mismatches the germline segment, possibly from a read error. The chain is built from TRBV7-9 and TRBJ1-5; D ambiguous. Germline loops: CDR1 SEHNR, CDR2 FQNEAQ (reference sequence). CDR3 length: 15 amino acids. In DNA, the CDR3 is TGCGCCAGCAGCTTGGAGGGAGGGAGCAATCAGCCCCAGCATTTT. This gives the protein CASSLEGGSNQPQHF.

On this clonotype itself: A read error may explain this, as a much larger clone is one base away. The chain uses TRBV2 and TRBJ2-7; possible D gene TRBD2, 6 bases. V was cut by 11 bases and J by 7 bases, with 18 bases left in between. Germline CDR1 SNHLY, CDR2 FYNNEI. This CDR3 comprises 12 residues. CDR3 sequence reads: CAGGRRLGEQYF. CDR3 sequence (DNA): TGTGCCGGGGGGAGACGGCTCGGTGAGCAGTACTTC.

This clonotype came up many times. The rearrangement joins TRBV20-1 to TRBJ2-7; 7 bases are shared with TRBD1. Trimming took 6 bases from V and 4 from J; bases not matched to a gene: 9. Germline V gene data show CDR1 as DFQATT and CDR2 as SNEGSKA (reference sequence). This CDR3 is built from 13 residues. CDR3 in DNA: TGCAGTGCCCCACCACAGGGGAATTACGAGCAGTACTTC. Translation: CSAPPQGNYEQYF.

This rearrangement joins TRBV3-1 to TRBJ1-1; possible D gene TRBD1, 5 bases. Germline V gene sequence: CDR1 LGHDT, CDR2 YNNKEL (reference sequence). Trimming cost V 2 bases and J 3 bases, with 10 bases left between them. The CDR3 contains 14 residues. CDR3 loop: CASSQHGGDTEAFF. The DNA of the CDR3 is TGTGCCAGCAGCCAACATGGGGGGGACACTGAAGCTTTCTTT.

This clonotype has a count of ten or more. V is TRBV12-3 or TRBV12-4 and J is TRBJ2-5; TRBD2 matches at 10 bases. The CDR3 runs 14 residues. V was pared by 7 bases and J by 2 bases, with 4 bases of the junction left unmatched. CDR3 sequence (DNA): TGTGCCAGCATGGTACTAGCGGGACAAGAGACCCAGTACTTC. Its translation is CASMVLAGQETQYF.

This clonotype was counted at least ten times. V gene TRBV3-1 combines with J gene TRBJ1-5; TRBD1 is a possible D gene (5 bases). This CDR3 has 14 residues. V was trimmed by 3 bases and J by 1 base, leaving 7 bases between them. Germline CDR1 is LGHDT and CDR2 is YNNKEL (reference sequence). In DNA form, the CDR3 reads TGTGCCAGCAGCCATCAGGGAAGCAATCAGCCCCAGCATTTT. Translating it yields CASSHQGSNQPQHF.

The V call is TRBV6-4, the J call TRBJ2-5; 10 bases are shared with TRBD2. The germline V gene has CDR1 MRHNA and CDR2 SNTAGT. V shed 3 bases, J shed 5 bases, and the junction held 3 bases outside the gene matches. This CDR3 comprises 14 residues. The CDR3 loop is CASSEAGGQETQYF. The CDR3 nucleotides are TGTGCCAGCAGTGAAGCGGGGGGGCAGGAGACCCAGTACTTC.

This clonotype occurred many times. This sequence joins TRBV11-2 and TRBJ2-3; D perhaps matches TRBD1 (6 bases). Germline CDR1 and CDR2: SGHAT and FQNNGV. Trimming cost V 5 bases and J 4 bases, with 16 bases left between them. The CDR3 runs to 15 residues. The CDR3 protein is CASSPRQNRADTQYF. In DNA, the CDR3 is TGTGCCAGCAGCCCCCGACAGAACAGGGCAGATACGCAGTATTTT.

Concerning this clonotype: A much bigger clone sits one base away, suggesting this may be a read error. V gene TRBV6-1 combines with J gene TRBJ2-4; 8 nucleotides align to TRBD1. The CDR3 spans 15 residues. V lost 5 bases and J lost 13; bases outside the gene matches: 16. CDR1 and CDR2 from the germline V gene are MNHNS and SASEGT. CDR3: CASSLTGGRDNEQYF. The CDR3 DNA reads TGTGCCAGCAGTCTAACAGGGGGAAGGGACAATGAGCAGTACTTC.

This clonotype was detected ten times or more. V is TRBV5-1 and J is TRBJ1-3; D not resolved. The germline V and J ends were trimmed by 3 bases and 0 bases, with 13 bases remaining between them. Germline CDR1 is SGHRS and CDR2 is YFSETQ. This CDR3 contains 16 residues. The CDR3 bases are TGCGCCAGCAGCTCCGGGTTGGCCCTCTCTGGAAACACCATATATTTT. This codes for CASSSGLALSGNTIYF.

This clonotype was picked up a small number of times. The chain carries TRBV6-1 and TRBJ1-4; D might be TRBD1 (5 bases). The germline V gene encodes CDR1 MNHNS and CDR2 SASEGT. The ends were cut back, 7 bases at V and 3 bases at J, with 9 bases in the middle. There are 13 residues in the CDR3. DNA of the CDR3: TGTGCCAGCATGGGGGTCTCTAATGAAAAACTGTTTTTT. This translates into CASMGVSNEKLFF.

This clonotype occurred many times. This chain joins TRBV7-2 and TRBJ2-3, with D possibly TRBD2 on 6 matching bases. The CDR3 is 15 residues long. In germline, CDR1 is SGHTA, CDR2 FQGNSA. The V end was cut by 1 base, the J end by 8 bases, with 16 bases between. CDR3 protein: CASSLVTGTGGTQYF. For the CDR3, the DNA is TGTGCCAGCAGCTTAGTCACGGGGACCGGGGGTACGCAGTATTTT.

The table lists this clonotype with many counts. The V gene is TRBV7-2, the J gene TRBJ1-2, with 8 bases fitting TRBD1. With 1 base clipped from V and 5 bases from J, the junction kept 3 bases outside the gene matches. Germline loops: CDR1 SGHTA, CDR2 FQGNSA. The CDR3 spans 14 residues. This CDR3 is CASSLVRTGYGYTF. The CDR3 nucleotides are TGTGCCAGCAGCTTAGTTAGGACAGGGTATGGCTACACCTTC.

This clonotype was counted ten times or more. The rearrangement uses TRBV11-2 and TRBJ2-5; no clear D gene. V gave up 8 bases and J gave up 5 bases, with 18 bases separating them. This CDR3 region has 14 residues. The germline V gene has CDR1 SGHAT and CDR2 FQNNGV. The CDR3 spells CASHGLGTGETQYF. CDR3 DNA: TGTGCCAGCCATGGGCTCGGAACTGGGGAGACCCAGTACTTC.

There are many counts of this clonotype. The CDR3 nucleotides are TGTGCCACCTTCGACAGGGTGGGCGATCAGCCCCAGCATTTT. This codes for CATFDRVGDQPQHF. V usage is TRBV19 and J usage is TRBJ1-5; 7 nucleotides agree with TRBD1. Losses at the gene ends were 10 bases for V and 5 bases for J; bases not matched to a gene: 11. The CDR3 has 14 amino acids. Germline assignment: CDR1 LNHDA and CDR2 SQIVND (reference sequence).

In this sample, this clonotype turned up many times. The V gene is TRBV3-1, the J gene TRBJ2-2; no clear D gene. V was cut by 4 bases and J by 6 bases, with 9 bases left in between. Germline CDR1 is LGHDT and CDR2 is YNNKEL (reference sequence). This CDR3 contains 13 residues. The CDR3 nucleotides are TGTGCCAGCAGCCGATTTGAAGCCGGGGAGCTGTTTTTT. This gives the protein CASSRFEAGELFF.